Below, 27 T cell receptor beta chains from the same sample are listed, as sequenced in a study of blood T cell repertoires in COVID-19. Libraries were prepared by immunoSEQ multiplex PCR; TCRdb keeps only in-frame clonotypes and omits some of them. The data hold about 190,000 clones, with more than 70% observed a single time. Sequenced material: peripheral blood. Receptors were obtained from a woman aged 35 to 49 who had recovered from COVID-19.

J is TRBJ2-2 and V is TRBV6-2 or TRBV6-3, with 12 nucleotides matching TRBD2. Germline trimming cut 5 bases from V and 7 bases from J; bases unmatched to any gene: 17. Per the germline V gene, CDR1 is MNHEY and CDR2 is SVGEGT. The CDR3 length is 19 residues. CDR3 in amino acids: CASSPTGTSGFRVDGELFF. DNA for the CDR3: TGTGCCAGCAGTCCGACAGGGACTAGCGGGTTCAGAGTGGACGGGGAGCTGTTTTTT.

This clone turned up a few times. The chain combines TRBV11-2 with TRBJ2-7; tentatively, D is TRBD2 (6 bases). CDR3 length: 15 amino acids. Trimming shortened V by 5 bases and J by 1 base, and 15 bases separated the two germline ends. Looked up from germline, CDR1 is SGHAT and CDR2 is FQNNGV. CDR3 DNA: TGTGCCAGCAGCCCCCCAGCGGGTCCATCCTACGAGCAGTACTTC. Protein product: CASSPPAGPSYEQYF.

The CDR3 reads CASSFEPGSNQPQHF. Written as DNA, the CDR3 is TGTGCCAGCAGCTTTGAGCCGGGTAGCAATCAGCCCCAGCATTTT. This chain connects TRBV5-5 to TRBJ1-5, with D uncertain. Trimming took off 2 bases at V and 0 bases at J, with 9 bases between the two ends. The length of the CDR3 is 15 residues. Germline-derived CDR1 and CDR2 are SGHKS and YYEKEE (reference sequence).

The chain combines TRBV9 with TRBJ2-7, with TRBD2 identical over 7 bases. CDR3 length: 14 residues. V lost 4 bases, J lost 0 bases, and 4 bases stayed unmatched. Germline assignment: CDR1 SGDLS and CDR2 YYNGEE. The DNA of the CDR3 is TGTGCCAGCAGCTCCCGGGACTACTCCTACGAGCAGTACTTC. Translated: CASSSRDYSYEQYF.

V is TRBV9 and J is TRBJ1-6, with 9 bases identical to TRBD1. This CDR3 is 15 amino acids long. The V gene's germline CDR1 is SGDLS and CDR2 YYNGEE. V dropped 4 bases and J dropped 10; count of bases not matched to a gene: 9. The CDR3, as DNA: TGTGCCAGCAGCCCTCCGGGACAGGGAAACTCACCCCTCCACTTT. The encoded protein is CASSPPGQGNSPLHF.

This chain links TRBV27 with TRBJ1-5, with TRBD1 identical over 7 bases. The V and J ends lost 5 bases and 1 base, in that order; junction bases with no gene match: 20. The CDR3 spans 20 residues. Germline CDR1 and CDR2: MNHEY and SMNVEV (reference sequence). DNA for the CDR3: TGTGCCAGCAGTCCCCGACAGGGTCGGGGCGGGATATTGAGCAATCAGCCCCAGCATTTT. Protein product: CASSPRQGRGGILSNQPQHF.

This chain uses TRBV5-1 with TRBJ2-1; TRBD2 aligns across 12 bases. CDR1 is SGHRS, CDR2 YFSETQ, per germline. V trimming: 2 bases; J trimming: 7 bases; junction bases outside the gene matches: 7. CDR3 size: 16 residues. In nucleotides, the CDR3 is TGCGCCAGCAGCTTAAGGACTAGCGGGGCCCCGAATGAGCAGTTCTTC. This translates into CASSLRTSGAPNEQFF. Full variable domain (outside the CDR3, taken from reference TRBV5-1 and TRBJ2-1): KAGVTQTPRYLIKTRGQQVTLSCSPISGHRSVSWYQQTPGQGLQFLFEYFSETQRNKGNFPGRFSGRQFSNSRSEMNVSTLELGDSALYLCASSLRTSGAPNEQFFGPGTRLTVL.

This CDR3 reads CAISSDRVLIFF. The CDR3 coding sequence is TGTGCCATCAGCTCAGACAGGGTGTTGATTTTCTTT. The gene calls are TRBV10-3 and TRBJ1-1, with TRBD1 matching 7 bases. This CDR3 spans 12 amino acids. Germline V gene lookup returns CDR1 ENHRY and CDR2 SYGVKD. After removal of 6 bases from V and 13 bases from J, the junction contained 11 bases not matched to a gene.

The rearrangement joins TRBV3-1 (or the pseudogene TRBV3-2) to TRBJ1-6; possible D gene TRBD1, 6 bases. Trimming removed 5 bases at V and 7 bases at J, with 15 bases between. The V gene's germline CDR1 is LGHDT and CDR2 YNNKEL (reference sequence). CDR3 length: 15 residues. The CDR3 nucleotides are TGTGCCAGCAGCTCGGCCCGGACAGTCAATTCACCCCTCCACTTT. Residues: CASSSARTVNSPLHF.

The V call is TRBV18, the J call TRBJ2-1, with 15 nucleotides matching TRBD2. There are 18 residues in the CDR3. Germline V CDR1 and CDR2: KGHSH, LQKENI. With V trimmed by 1 base and J by 4 bases, 5 bases remained unmatched. This chain's CDR3 is CASSPQGLAGGPYNEQFF. In DNA form, the CDR3 reads TGTGCCAGCTCACCACAAGGACTAGCGGGAGGGCCTTACAATGAGCAGTTCTTC.

The rearrangement joins TRBV11-2 to TRBJ2-1, with 10 bases that match TRBD1. The germline V gene has CDR1 SGHAT and CDR2 FQNNGV. Trimming took 3 bases from V and 8 from J; bases not matched to a gene: 7. CDR3 length: 15 residues. CDR3 nucleotides: TGTGCCAGCAGCTTCGGGACAGGGGAGGCAGATGAGCAGTTCTTC. Protein: CASSFGTGEADEQFF.

As DNA, the CDR3 is TGTGCCAGCAGTTACTCGGGCAGGGTATCGGAGACCCAGTACTTC. This gives the protein CASSYSGRVSETQYF. The chain links TRBV6-5 to TRBJ2-5, with D tentatively TRBD1 (5 bases). CDR1 and CDR2 (germline): MNHEY, SVGAGI. Trimming shortened V by 0 bases and J by 5 bases, and 13 bases separated the two germline ends. The CDR3 is 15 residues long.

This chain links TRBV10-3 with TRBJ2-2, with D hard to call. This CDR3 comprises 13 residues. Germline CDR1 ENHRY, CDR2 SYGVKD. V lost 1 base to trimming and J lost 7 bases, with 7 bases between them. The CDR3 DNA reads TGTGCCATCAGTGAGTTGAGTGGCGGGGAGCTGTTTTTT. Translating gives CAISELSGGELFF.

V is TRBV10-3 and J is TRBJ1-2, with a weak D call TRBD1 (6 bases). Germline V CDR1 and CDR2: ENHRY, SYGVKD. V lost 10 bases, J lost 7 bases, and 10 bases lay in between. This CDR3 comprises 10 residues. The CDR3 loop is CASGQSGYTF. The CDR3 coding sequence is TGTGCCAGCGGACAGTCTGGCTACACCTTC.

This clone was seen just once. The CDR3 protein is CAISESQKETQYF. The CDR3 DNA sequence: TGTGCCATCAGTGAGAGTCAGAAAGAGACCCAGTACTTC. This chain links TRBV10-3 with TRBJ2-5; D unresolved. Trimming left V 2 bases short and J 3 bases short, with 7 bases between. Per the germline V gene, CDR1 is ENHRY and CDR2 is SYGVKD. The CDR3 is 13 residues long.

The rearrangement uses TRBV4-1 and TRBJ2-1; TRBD2 matches 9 bases. The V segment lost 1 base and the J segment 9 bases; nucleotides outside the gene matches: 7. Germline V gene sequence: CDR1 MGHRA, CDR2 YSYEKL. This CDR3 comprises 15 residues. CDR3 nucleotides: TGCGCCAGCAGCCAAGGGGGACTAGCTAGTAGTGAGCAGTTCTTC. Translation gives CASSQGGLASSEQFF.

The chain uses TRBV27 and TRBJ2-5; TRBD2 aligns across 10 bases. The germline CDR1 and CDR2 sequences are MNHEY and SMNVEV (reference sequence). The CDR3 has 14 residues. With 2 bases clipped from V and 3 bases from J, the junction kept 0 bases outside the gene matches. DNA for the CDR3: TGTGCCAGCAGTTTACTAGCGGGGGAAGAGACCCAGTACTTC. Translating it yields CASSLLAGEETQYF.

There are a few counts of this clone. CDR3 in DNA: TGTGCCAGCAGCCCCGAGACAGGAGACTATGGCTACACCTTC. Translation: CASSPETGDYGYTF. The chain couples TRBV7-2 to TRBJ1-2, with D maybe TRBD1 (6 bases). The V gene's germline CDR1 is SGHTA and CDR2 FQGNSA. The CDR3 is 14 amino acids. V gave up 5 bases and J gave up 3 bases, with 13 bases separating them.

This clone came up a few times. The chain links TRBV5-1 to TRBJ2-2; D gene unclear. The germline gives CDR1 SGHRS, CDR2 YFSETQ. There are 13 residues in the CDR3. V lost 1 base and J lost 11, with 12 bases in between. The DNA of the CDR3 is TGCGCCAGCAGCTTGAGTGAGATCCACGAGCTGTTTTTT. It is translated as CASSLSEIHELFF.

This sequence joins TRBV27 and TRBJ1-2, with 11 bases identical to TRBD1. The trim removed 6 bases at V and 5 bases at J, leaving 5 bases unmatched. CDR3 length equals 14 residues. CDR1 is MNHEY, CDR2 SMNVEV, per germline (reference sequence). For the CDR3, the DNA is TGTGCCAGCAGCCCGGACAGGGGGCGGTATGGCTACACCTTC. It is translated as CASSPDRGRYGYTF.

The V call is TRBV3-1 (or the pseudogene TRBV3-2), the J call TRBJ1-1, with D unresolved. The V gene's germline CDR1 is LGHDT and CDR2 YNNKEL (reference sequence). V was trimmed by 4 bases and J by 1 base, leaving 13 bases between them. This CDR3 comprises 15 residues. CDR3 region: CASSPALTGNTEAFF. The CDR3 DNA reads TGTGCCAGCAGCCCTGCTCTCACCGGGAACACTGAAGCTTTCTTT.

This rearrangement joins TRBV3-1 (or the pseudogene TRBV3-2) to TRBJ2-4; TRBD2 might be the D (5 bases). Germline values: CDR1 LGHDT, CDR2 YNNKEL (reference sequence). V lost 0 bases and J lost 1, with 10 bases in between. The CDR3 consists of 16 residues. The CDR3 DNA is TGTGCCAGCAGCCAAGATGAGGGAACGGCCAAAAACATTCAGTACTTC. Its translation is CASSQDEGTAKNIQYF.

This chain joins TRBV6-5 and TRBJ1-2; TRBD1 agrees at 7 bases. CDR3 size: 12 residues. After removal of 7 bases from V and 8 bases from J, the junction contained 7 bases not matched to a gene. Germline CDR1 is MNHEY and CDR2 is SVGAGI. For the CDR3, the DNA is TGTGCCAGCAATAGCAGGGGGGAAGGCTACACCTTC. Translation gives CASNSRGEGYTF.

The chain links TRBV27 to TRBJ1-1; the D is unclear. This CDR3 has 15 amino acids. V lost 2 bases, J lost 1 base, and 11 bases lay in between. The germline V gene has CDR1 MNHEY and CDR2 SMNVEV (reference sequence). CDR3 amino acids: CASSLLPPGNTEAFF. The CDR3 DNA is TGTGCCAGCAGTTTACTCCCCCCAGGGAACACTGAAGCTTTCTTT.

The count of this clone is one. The gene calls are TRBV2 and TRBJ2-5, with D maybe TRBD2 (5 bases). The germline gives CDR1 SNHLY, CDR2 FYNNEI. The CDR3 covers 14 residues. V lost 6 bases, J lost 2 bases, and 13 bases lay in between. This CDR3 reads CASRFVDSQETQYF. CDR3 bases: TGTGCCAGCAGGTTCGTGGACTCGCAAGAGACCCAGTACTTC.

This chain uses TRBV5-1 with TRBJ2-3; 11 bases align to TRBD2. Germline lookup yields CDR1 SGHRS and CDR2 YFSETQ. This CDR3 has 16 residues. V lost 0 bases and J lost 6; bases outside the gene matches: 6. CDR3 amino acids: CASSLALLAGVDTQYF. CDR3 in DNA: TGCGCCAGCAGCTTGGCCTTACTAGCGGGAGTGGATACGCAGTATTTT.

This clone is a singleton in its sample. J is TRBJ1-2 and V is TRBV10-3; 8 bases agree with TRBD1. Trimming at V came to 4 bases and at J to 4 bases, leaving 8 bases not matched to a gene. From germline, CDR1 is ENHRY and CDR2 SYGVKD. CDR3 length: 15 residues. The CDR3 coding sequence is TGTGCCATCAGTGCTTCGACAGGGGAGAGCTATGGCTACACCTTC. Translating it yields CAISASTGESYGYTF.